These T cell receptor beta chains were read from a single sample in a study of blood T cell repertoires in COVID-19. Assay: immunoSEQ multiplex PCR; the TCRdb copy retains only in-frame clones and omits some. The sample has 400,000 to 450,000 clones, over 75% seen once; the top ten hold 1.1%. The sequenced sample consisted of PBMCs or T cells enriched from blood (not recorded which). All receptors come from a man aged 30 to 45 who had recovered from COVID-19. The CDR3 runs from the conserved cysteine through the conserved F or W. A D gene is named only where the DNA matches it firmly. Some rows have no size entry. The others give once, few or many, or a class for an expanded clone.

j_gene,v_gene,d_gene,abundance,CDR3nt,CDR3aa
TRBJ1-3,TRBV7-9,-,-,TGTGCCAGCAGCTTCTTGGTAACAGACTCTGGAAACACCATATATTTT,CASSFLVTDSGNTIYF
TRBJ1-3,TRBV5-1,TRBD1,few,TGCGCCAGCAGCGTACAGGGGAAGTCCGGAAACACCATATATTTT,CASSVQGKSGNTIYF
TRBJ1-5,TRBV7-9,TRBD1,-,TGTGCCAGCAGCTGGGACAGGGGCCTCTATAGCAATCAGCCCCAGCATTTT,CASSWDRGLYSNQPQHF
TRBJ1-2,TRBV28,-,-,TGTGCCAGCAGGGGGGGGCAGTTCCCTTATGGCTACACCTTC,CASRGGQFPYGYTF
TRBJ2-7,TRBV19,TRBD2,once,TGTGCCAGTAGGTCGGGCGGACTAGCGGCCTACGAGCAGTACTTC,CASRSGGLAAYEQYF
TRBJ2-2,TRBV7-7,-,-,TGTGCCAGCAGCGCTACAGGCTGGGACACCGGGGAGCTGTTTTTT,CASSATGWDTGELFF
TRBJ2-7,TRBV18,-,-,TGTGCCAGCTCACGGCCGGGATCCTCTTCGCACGAGCAGTACTTC,CASSRPGSSSHEQYF
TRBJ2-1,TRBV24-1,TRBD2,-,TGTGCCACCAGTGAAAGCGGGAGGTACAATGAGCAGTTCTTC,CATSESGRYNEQFF
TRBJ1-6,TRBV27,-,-,TGTGCCAGCAGTTTGAGCGACAGTTCACCCCTCCACTTT,CASSLSDSSPLHF
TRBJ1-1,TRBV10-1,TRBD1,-,TGCGCCAGCAGTCAGGACAGGGGGAGGACTGAAGCTTTCTTT,CASSQDRGRTEAFF
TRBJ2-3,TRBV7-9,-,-,TGTGCCAGCAGCTTTCCTCGGGCTAGCGGCACAGATACGCAGTATTTT,CASSFPRASGTDTQYF
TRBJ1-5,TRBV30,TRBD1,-,TGTGCCTGGAGTGTAAGGTGGACAGGGGTTCAGCCCCAGCATTTT,CAWSVRWTGVQPQHF
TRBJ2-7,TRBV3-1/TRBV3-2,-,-,TGTGCCAGCAGCCAAGGAACCACGGGGGAAGACGAGCAGTACTTC,CASSQGTTGEDEQYF
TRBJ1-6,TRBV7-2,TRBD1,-,TGTGCCAGCAGCTTAGAGGGGGCAGGTTCACCCCTCCACTTT,CASSLEGAGSPLHF
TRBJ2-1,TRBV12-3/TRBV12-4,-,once,TGTGCCAGCACCGGAGACGAAGGCAATGAGCAGTTCTTC,CASTGDEGNEQFF
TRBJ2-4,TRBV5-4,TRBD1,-,TGTGCCAGCAGCAAGACAGGGACCGAAAACATTCAGTACTTC,CASSKTGTENIQYF
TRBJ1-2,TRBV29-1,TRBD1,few,TGCAGCGTGGGCAAATCGGGACAGGGGGCCGGTGGCTACACCTTC,CSVGKSGQGAGGYTF
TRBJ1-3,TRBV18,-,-,TGTGCCAGCTCACCAATACAGGAGCGTCCTGGAAACACCATATATTTT,CASSPIQERPGNTIYF
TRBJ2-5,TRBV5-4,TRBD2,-,TGTGCCAGCAGCGTACCAGCGGGGGGACTAGCGGGTCAGACCCAGTACTTC,CASSVPAGGLAGQTQYF
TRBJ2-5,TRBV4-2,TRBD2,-,TGTGCCAGCAGCCAAGATTCAGGACTAGCAGGAGAGACCCAGTACTTC,CASSQDSGLAGETQYF
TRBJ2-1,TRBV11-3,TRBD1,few,TGTGCCAGCAGCGCCGGGACAGGGTTCAATGAGCAGTTCTTC,CASSAGTGFNEQFF
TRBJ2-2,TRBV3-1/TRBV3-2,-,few,TGTGCCAGCAGCCAAGATAGGTGGGGGCGCGACACCGGGGAGCTGTTTTTT,CASSQDRWGRDTGELFF
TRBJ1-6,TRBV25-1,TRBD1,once,TGTGCCAGCAGAGGGACAGGGAGTTCACCCCTCCACTTT,CASRGTGSSPLHF
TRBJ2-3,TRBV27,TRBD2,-,TGTGCCAGCAGTTTAAGGACTAGCGGGAGTATGGGTACGCAGTATTTT,CASSLRTSGSMGTQYF
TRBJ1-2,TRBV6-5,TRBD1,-,TGTGCCAGCAGTTACTCGCGACAGGGCAATGGCTACACCTTC,CASSYSRQGNGYTF
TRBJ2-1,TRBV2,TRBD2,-,TGTGCCAGCAGAGGACTAGCGGGAGTAGGGTACAATGAGCAGTTCTTC,CASRGLAGVGYNEQFF
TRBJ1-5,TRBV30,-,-,TGTGCCTGGAGTGGGCCCTATCAGCCCCAGCATTTT,CAWSGPYQPQHF
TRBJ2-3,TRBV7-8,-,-,TGTGCCAGCAGCTTAGCGGGGGGGCACGGGGATACGCAGTATTTT,CASSLAGGHGDTQYF
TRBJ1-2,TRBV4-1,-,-,TGCGCCAGCAGCCAACGACAGGAAAGTAACTATGGCTACACCTTC,CASSQRQESNYGYTF
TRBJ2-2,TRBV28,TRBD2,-,TGTGCCACCAGACAGGGACTAGCGTACACCGGGGAGCTGTTTTTT,CATRQGLAYTGELFF
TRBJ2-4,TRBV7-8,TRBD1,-,TGTGCCAGCAGCTCATCTTGGGGACAGGGGGGACCACTAGCCAAAAACATTCAGTACTTC,CASSSSWGQGGPLAKNIQYF
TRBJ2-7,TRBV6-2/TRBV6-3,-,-,TGTGCCAGCAGTTACTTTTCAGGGTCCTACGAGCAGTACTTC,CASSYFSGSYEQYF
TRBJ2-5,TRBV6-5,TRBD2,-,TGTGCCAGCAAAAGAGGTAGCGGGGAGCAAGAGACCCAGTACTTC,CASKRGSGEQETQYF
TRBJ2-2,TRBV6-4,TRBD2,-,TGTGCCAGCAGTGACTTCGGGGGGTCCGGGGAGCTGTTTTTT,CASSDFGGSGELFF
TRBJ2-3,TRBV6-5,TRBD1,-,TGTGCCAGCAGGGACAGGGGCTACACAGATACGCAGTATTTT,CASRDRGYTDTQYF
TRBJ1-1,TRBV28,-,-,TGTGCCAGCAGAATCGGACAGCTGAACACTGAAGCTTTCTTT,CASRIGQLNTEAFF
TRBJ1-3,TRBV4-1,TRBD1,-,TGCGCCAGCAGCCAAAGGGGGCTCAGTGGAAACACCATATATTTT,CASSQRGLSGNTIYF
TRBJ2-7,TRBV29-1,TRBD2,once,TGCAGCGTTGAGAGGACTAGCGGGAGGGGGGAGCAGTACTTC,CSVERTSGRGEQYF
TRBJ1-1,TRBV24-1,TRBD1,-,TGTGCCACCGAGGGGGCGGGTGGCACTGAAGCTTTCTTT,CATEGAGGTEAFF
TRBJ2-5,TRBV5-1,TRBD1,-,TGCGCCAGCAGCTTGACAGGGGAAGTGGGAGAGACCCAGTACTTC,CASSLTGEVGETQYF
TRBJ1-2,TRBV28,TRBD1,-,TGTGCCAGCCGGACAGGGCGTAGAGGCTACACCTTC,CASRTGRRGYTF
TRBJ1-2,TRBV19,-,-,TGTGCCAGTAGCCCGACAGGCAACTATGGCTACACCTTC,CASSPTGNYGYTF
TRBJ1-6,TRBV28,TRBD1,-,TGTGCCAGCGCCCTACAGGGGGCGTCCTATAATTCACCCCTCCACTTT,CASALQGASYNSPLHF
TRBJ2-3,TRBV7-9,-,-,TGTGCCAGCAGCTCACGGTTCAGCACAGATACGCAGTATTTT,CASSSRFSTDTQYF
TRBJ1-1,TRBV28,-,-,TGTGCCAGCATGGGGCCCGCCCTGGGCACTGAAGCTTTCTTT,CASMGPALGTEAFF